The clone carrying this TCR beta chain was counted only a few times. What it recognizes is unknown. Germline CDR1 LGHNT, CDR2 FRNRAP. This CDR3 contains 17 residues. The ends were cut back, 0 bases at V and 5 bases at J, with 19 bases in the middle. This sample was taken from a study of regulatory T cells in long-lasting Graves disease. Study results and limitations: TCR diversity was lower in persistent Graves' patients than in newly diagnosed ones.

Sample time point: persistent/refractory GD, antithyroid drugs over 5 years with positive TRAb. Scientists built the TCR library using RNA that was extracted from PBMCs. According to the study, TCR beta libraries were built with iRepertoire HTBI primers and CDR3-region Arm-PCR. TCRdb independently ran MiXCR on the multiplex PCR reads; one entry per CDR3 protein. In the table there are 600,000 to 800,000 distinct CDR3 sequences, 25% to 30% of which are singletons. The chain carries TRBV12-5 and TRBJ2-5, with TRBD1 as a possible D gene (6 bases). The specimen was peripheral blood mononuclear cells (PBMCs), collected when the disease was refractory, from a patient treated with antithyroid drugs. The clonotype comes from a female donor with Graves disease. The CDR3 nucleotides read TGTGCTAGTGGTTTGGTCGTCGGACAGCGCAGGGTTGAGACCCAGTACTTC. This codes for CASGLVVGQRRVETQYF.